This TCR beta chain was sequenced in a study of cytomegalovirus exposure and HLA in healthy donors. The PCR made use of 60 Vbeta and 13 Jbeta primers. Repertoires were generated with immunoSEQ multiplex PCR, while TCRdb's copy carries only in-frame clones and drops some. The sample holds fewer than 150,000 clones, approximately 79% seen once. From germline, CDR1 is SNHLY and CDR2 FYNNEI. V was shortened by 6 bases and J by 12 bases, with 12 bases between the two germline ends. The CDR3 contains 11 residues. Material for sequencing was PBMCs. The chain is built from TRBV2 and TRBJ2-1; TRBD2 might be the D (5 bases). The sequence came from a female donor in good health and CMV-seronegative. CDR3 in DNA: TGTGCCAGCAGCGACTCCGCGGGGCAGTTCTTC. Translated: CASSDSAGQFF.